This T cell receptor (beta chain) appears in the sequencing data of a study of blood T cell repertoires in COVID-19. Study-level background: Acute-phase and convalescent COVID-19 samples originated in the United States, Italy and Spain.

The CDR3 consists of 13 residues. With 6 bases clipped from V and 14 bases from J, the junction kept 13 bases outside the gene matches. Seattle's enrolled individuals joined amid active infection and were then monitored longitudinally. Per the study methods: Amplification of reference gene primers was used by the study to estimate nucleated cell counts. The data were produced by immunoSEQ multiplex PCR, yet TCRdb's version contains in-frame clones alone and is incomplete. The V and J calls and clone size were taken over from that table, and D and trimming were inferred from the DNA. The sample lists under 450,000 clones, about 87% occurring once. This clone turned up a few times.

The chain links TRBV12-3 or TRBV12-4 to TRBJ1-2, with 9 bases lining up with TRBD1. The sequenced material came from peripheral blood. The origin of this receptor is a woman between 50 and 59 years old with COVID-19, enrolled during active disease. The CDR3 DNA reads as TGTGCCAGCAGGACCCGGGGACAGGGAGTAGCGACCTTC. Translation gives CASRTRGQGVATF.